These T cell receptor beta chains were read from a single sample in a study of post-analysis software for immune sequencing data. TCRdb reprocessed the PCR reads with MiXCR, giving one entry per CDR3 protein. The sample gives a few hundred thousand distinct CDR3 sequences, 39% of which show up once; under 9% is in the top ten. Sequencing was performed on blood. The receptors shown here come from a girl aged 2 to 9 with multiple sclerosis. Both conserved end residues are part of each CDR3. The D gene is left open where the match is weak. Size is omitted from some rows. Given values are once, few, many or a class for expanded clones.

v_call	j_call	d_call	clone_size	cdr3_nt	cdr3_aa
TRBV20-1	TRBJ2-3	TRBD2	.	TGCAGTGCTAGAGATCCAACTAGCGGGGTACGCACAGATACGCAGTATTTT	CSARDPTSGVRTDTQYF
TRBV28	TRBJ2-5	.	.	TGTGCCAGCAGTTTATCACAGGGACCACAAGAGACCCAGTACTTC	CASSLSQGPQETQYF
TRBV7-8	TRBJ2-4	TRBD1	many	TGTGCCAGCAGCTCGGACAGGGGGCAGGTTTCCAAAAACATTCAGTACTTC	CASSSDRGQVSKNIQYF
TRBV7-6	TRBJ2-6	.	.	TGTGCCAGCAGCCGCCGTTTTAAAGGGGGAACCTCTGGGGCCAACGTCCTGACTTTC	CASSRRFKGGTSGANVLTF
TRBV9	TRBJ2-7	.	once	TGTGCCAGCAGCTCAGGGGGGACTAGACCCTCCTACGAGCAGTACTTC	CASSSGGTRPSYEQYF
TRBV12-5	TRBJ2-1	.	.	TGTGCTAGTGGTCTCAGTGAGCAATTCTTC	CASGLSEQFF
TRBV7-6	TRBJ1-5	.	.	TGTGCCAGCAGCTTAGTGCAGGGAGATCAGCCCCAGCATTTT	CASSLVQGDQPQHF
TRBV7-6	TRBJ1-4	TRBD1	.	TGTGCCAGCAGCTTTGCGACAGGGGGTGAAAAACTGTTTTTT	CASSFATGGEKLFF
TRBV5-5	TRBJ2-1	TRBD1	.	TGTGCCAGCAGCCCGACAGGGAAGTCGCACAATGAGCAGTTCTTC	CASSPTGKSHNEQFF
TRBV29-1	TRBJ2-1	.	.	TGCAGCGTTGAGAGGGGCAGGGCTGAGCAGTTCTTC	CSVERGRAEQFF
TRBV18	TRBJ2-3	TRBD1	.	TGTGCCAGCTCACCACAGCAACCGGGACAGGGGAGCCCAGATACGCAGTATTTT	CASSPQQPGQGSPDTQYF
TRBV5-1	TRBJ2-5	TRBD2	.	TGCGCCAGCAGCTTGGTGGTGGCTAGCGGAAAAGAGACCCAGTACTTC	CASSLVVASGKETQYF
TRBV5-5	TRBJ1-6	.	few	TGTGCCAGCAGCGAGACCCAGGGTACCTATAATTCACCCCTCCACTTT	CASSETQGTYNSPLHF
TRBV3-1	TRBJ2-5	TRBD1	.	TGTGCCAGCAGTCCGAACAGGGGGCATCAGACCCAGTACTTC	CASSPNRGHQTQYF
TRBV29-1	TRBJ1-1	.	.	TGCAGCGTTCATAGGGGCGGCACTGAAGCTTTCTTT	CSVHRGGTEAFF
TRBV10-3	TRBJ1-2	.	few	TGTGCCATCAGTGGCAACAGGGAAGGAGGCTATGGCTACACCTTC	CAISGNREGGYGYTF
TRBV21-1	TRBJ1-3	.	.	TGTGCCAGCACTAGCGGGGGCTCTGGAAACACCATATATTTT	CASTSGGSGNTIYF
TRBV6-2/TRBV6-3	TRBJ2-1	.	few	TGTGCCTGCGTCCAAGGCAGAAGCTCCTACAATGAGCAGTTCTTC	CACVQGRSSYNEQFF
TRBV5-1	TRBJ1-1	TRBD1	few	TGCGCCAGCAGCCCGGGACAGCAGAACACTGAAGCTTTCTTT	CASSPGQQNTEAFF
TRBV7-2	TRBJ2-5	TRBD2	.	TGTGCCAGCAGCTTAGCCGTAGCGGGGAAAGAGACCCAGTACTTC	CASSLAVAGKETQYF
TRBV20-1	TRBJ1-5	.	.	TGCAGTGCTCGCCCTGGGGAAGGGAATCAGCCCCAGCATTTT	CSARPGEGNQPQHF
TRBV5-1	TRBJ2-3	TRBD1	.	TGCGCCAGCTGGCCGACAGGGCTAGGGACAGATACGCAGTATTTT	CASWPTGLGTDTQYF
TRBV7-9	TRBJ2-3	.	few	TGTGCCAGCAGCTTAGACGGGACCACAGATACGCAGTATTTT	CASSLDGTTDTQYF